This entry concerns a single TCR beta chain. No antigen is known for it. No per-base quality is available; no much larger clone lies one base away. TCR CDR3 regions were amplified from genomic DNA by multiplex PCR using the deep immunoSEQ assay. Extracted genomic DNA from each cell subset was distributed evenly across all wells of several immunoSEQ 96-well plates, and each plate was treated as a replicate. For unsorted PBMC, about 270 ng of genomic DNA, equivalent to about 30,000 T cell genomes, went into each replicate PCR. Unsorted PBMC genomic DNA was sequenced across ten immunoSEQ deep assay plates. Purified libraries were quantified with a Qubit 3.0 fluorometer, sized on a Bioanalyzer 2100, and re-quantified with the KAPA Library Quantification kit. Every immunoSEQ 96-well plate was sequenced on a separate single-read 150-cycle Illumina NextSeq 550 flow cell. Under the source paper's analysis protocol: Because the immunoSEQ output held only junctional sequences and lacked quality scores, the filtering could not match the filtering applied to full-length reads. Sequences were annotated with PyIR, a Python wrapper for IgBLAST v1.9, and V/J genes and CDR3 were assigned using IMGT germline references. Reads with weak V/J assignments (E-value above 1e-6), missing CDR3, stop codons, out-of-frame junctions, or ambiguous translated residues were removed. V3J clonotypes were defined as sequences sharing the same inferred V gene, J gene, and CDR3 amino acid sequence. Percentage overlap between repertoires was calculated by dividing the number of shared unique clonotypes by the size of the smaller repertoire. Repertoire richness was assessed with RTK rarefaction, the Chao1 estimator, and Recon v2.1 estimates of unobserved clonotypes. TCRdb's version of the immuneACCESS table is confined to in-frame rearrangements and falls short of the full clone set. An unresolved V gene accounts for under half of the shortfall where checked; the remainder is of unknown origin. V and J calls and clone size come straight from that table; D and trimming were deduced from the DNA. This sample lists about 470,000 clones; roughly 77% were detected once. The ten largest account for approximately 13% of the sample.

The donors were healthy, HIV-negative adults who had no recently reported acute infections or vaccinations. Every donor was a Caucasian adult residing in Nashville, Tennessee, USA. In the unsorted samples, 90 million or so PBMCs were counted, and genomic DNA was extracted using the QIAamp DNA Blood Mini kit. Blood was collected by leukapheresis, and PBMCs were isolated by Ficoll-Histopaque density gradient centrifugation and then cryopreserved in liquid nitrogen vapor phase. The germline V gene (reference sequence) yields DFQATT for CDR1 and SNEGSKA for CDR2. V and J lose 6 bases and 11 bases, and a span of 14 bases separates them. The CDR3 measures 11 amino acids from cysteine to phenylalanine. Only CDR3 DNA remains: 33 bases, in frame from the first base. This entry belongs to a study of shared clonotypes between healthy human individuals (TCRdb year 2020). Regarding the complete study: The cohort comprised a couple of women and a few men aged 18 to 49 years. Per donor, leukapheresis produced somewhere between about 0.85 and 10 billion PBMCs. To estimate repertoire size and how much clonotype sharing occurs between individuals, the study deeply sequenced the blood TCR repertoires of roughly 5 healthy adults. To increase sequencing depth and limit assay-specific biases, TCR repertoire library preparation and sequencing were carried out by different laboratories using diverse techniques.

Findings and caveats that apply to the study as a whole: Sampling was limited to blood, and TCR repertoires in tissue likely differ from TCR repertoires in blood. Because the study included only a small number of donors, the genetic and exposure-history diversity represented was limited. Pairwise subsampling led to the expectation that sequencing depth would affect the degree of clonotype sharing among donors.

Sequenced: PBMCs. The TCR comes from a woman aged 40 to 50 in good health. Some clones in this sample may be carry-over from other donors' samples. This chain is built from TRBV20-1 and TRBJ2-1, and the D gene may be TRBD2, 5 bases matching. The CDR3 protein is CSAELETKQFF. The bases are TGCAGTGCAGAACTAGAAACTAAGCAGTTCTTC.